Sequencing of this T cell receptor (beta chain) was carried out in a study of STAT3 mutations in large granular lymphocyte leukemia. In the study overall: Canonical activating STAT3 mutations were detected in roughly half of the longitudinally sequenced T-LGLL patients. Over half of T-LGLL patients had one or more immunosuppressive regimens.

Measured with immunoSEQ multiplex PCR; TCRdb has only the in-frame clones, and not every one. The repertoire holds approximately 9,100 clones, with roughly 90% as singletons. The study's findings and limits: Every T-cell large granular lymphocyte leukemia patient had at least one immunodominant TCR beta clonotype. In about 30% of the 18 patients, new TCR clonotypes emerged after therapy.

For this clone: No antigen is known for it.

The TCR was taken from a man between 60 and 75 years old with T-cell large granular lymphocyte leukemia. Some clones in this sample may be carry-over from other donors' samples. Input material: peripheral blood mononuclear cells.

The CDR3 loop reads CASSEGVGGTGELFF. In DNA form, the CDR3 reads TGTGCCAGCAGTGAAGGTGTAGGGGGGACCGGGGAGCTGTTTTTT. The chain uses TRBV2 and TRBJ2-2; D assignment may be TRBD1 or TRBD2 (6 bases each). The CDR3 has 15 amino acids. The germline V and J ends were trimmed by 1 base and 5 bases, with 11 bases remaining between them. Germline V gives CDR1 SNHLY, CDR2 FYNNEI.